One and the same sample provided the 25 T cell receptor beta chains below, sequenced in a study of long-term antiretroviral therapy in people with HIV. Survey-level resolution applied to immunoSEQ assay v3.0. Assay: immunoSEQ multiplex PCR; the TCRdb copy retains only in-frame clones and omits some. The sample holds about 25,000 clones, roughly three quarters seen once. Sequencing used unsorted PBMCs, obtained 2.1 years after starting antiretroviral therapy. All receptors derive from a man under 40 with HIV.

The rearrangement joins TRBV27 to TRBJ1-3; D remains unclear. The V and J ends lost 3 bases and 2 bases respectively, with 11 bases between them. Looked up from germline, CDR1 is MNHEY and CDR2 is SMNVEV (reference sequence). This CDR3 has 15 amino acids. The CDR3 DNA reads TGTGCCAGCAGTTTCAACATCAAGACTGGAAACACCATATATTTT. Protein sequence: CASSFNIKTGNTIYF.

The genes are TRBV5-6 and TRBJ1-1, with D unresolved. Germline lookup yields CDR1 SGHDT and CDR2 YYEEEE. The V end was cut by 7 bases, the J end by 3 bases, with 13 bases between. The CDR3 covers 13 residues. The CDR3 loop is CASSQLTHTEAFF. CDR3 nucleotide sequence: TGTGCCAGCTCACAACTCACTCACACTGAAGCTTTCTTT.

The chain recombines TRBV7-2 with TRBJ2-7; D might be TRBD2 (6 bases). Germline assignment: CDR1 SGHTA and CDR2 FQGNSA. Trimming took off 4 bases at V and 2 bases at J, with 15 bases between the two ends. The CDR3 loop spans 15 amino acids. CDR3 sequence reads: CASSSDGGIAYEQYF. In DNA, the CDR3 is TGTGCCAGCAGCTCGGACGGGGGAATAGCCTACGAGCAGTACTTC.

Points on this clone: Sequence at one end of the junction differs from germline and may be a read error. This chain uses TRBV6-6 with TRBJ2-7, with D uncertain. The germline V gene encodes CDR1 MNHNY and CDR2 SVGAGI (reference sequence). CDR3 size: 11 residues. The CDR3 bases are TGTGCCATCAGTGTGGGGAACGAGCAGTACTTC. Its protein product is CAISVGNEQYF.

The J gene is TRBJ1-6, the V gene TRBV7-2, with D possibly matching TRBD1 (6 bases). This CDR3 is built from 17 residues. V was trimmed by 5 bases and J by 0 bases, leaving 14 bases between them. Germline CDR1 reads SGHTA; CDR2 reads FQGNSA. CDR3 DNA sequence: TGTGCCAGCAGCCCGTGGACAGCCACCTCCTATAATTCACCCCTCCACTTT. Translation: CASSPWTATSYNSPLHF.

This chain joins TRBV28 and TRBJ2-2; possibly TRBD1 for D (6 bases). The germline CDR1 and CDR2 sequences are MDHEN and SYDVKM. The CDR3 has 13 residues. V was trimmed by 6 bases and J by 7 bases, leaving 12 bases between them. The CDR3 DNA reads TGTGCCAGCAGCGAGGGGGAGCTCGGGGAGCTGTTTTTT. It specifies CASSEGELGELFF.

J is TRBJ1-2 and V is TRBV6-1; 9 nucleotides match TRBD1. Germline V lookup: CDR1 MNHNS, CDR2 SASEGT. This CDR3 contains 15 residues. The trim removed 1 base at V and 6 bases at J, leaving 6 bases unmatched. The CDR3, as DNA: TGTGCCAGCAGTGAAGGACTACAGGGGGCAAATGGCTACACCTTC. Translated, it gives CASSEGLQGANGYTF.

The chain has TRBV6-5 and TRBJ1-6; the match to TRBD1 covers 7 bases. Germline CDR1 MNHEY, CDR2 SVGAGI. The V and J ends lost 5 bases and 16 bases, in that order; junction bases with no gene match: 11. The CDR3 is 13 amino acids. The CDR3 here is CASSPTLQGRLHF. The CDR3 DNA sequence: TGTGCCAGCAGTCCAACCTTACAGGGGCGGCTCCACTTT.

Here the CDR3 reads CASSSPGRYGYTF. The CDR3 DNA is TGTGCCAGCAGTAGCCCAGGGCGTTATGGCTACACCTTC. V and J are TRBV2 and TRBJ1-2; D perhaps matches TRBD1 (5 bases). This CDR3 contains 13 residues. The germline V gene has CDR1 SNHLY and CDR2 FYNNEI. The V end was cut by 5 bases, the J end by 5 bases, with 12 bases between.

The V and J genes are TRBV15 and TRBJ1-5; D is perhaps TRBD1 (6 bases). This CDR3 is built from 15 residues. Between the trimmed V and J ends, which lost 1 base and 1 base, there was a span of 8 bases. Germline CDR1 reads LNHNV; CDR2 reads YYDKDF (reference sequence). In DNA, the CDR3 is TGTGCCACCAGCAGAGCCGACAGGAGCAATCAGCCCCAGCATTTT. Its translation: CATSRADRSNQPQHF.

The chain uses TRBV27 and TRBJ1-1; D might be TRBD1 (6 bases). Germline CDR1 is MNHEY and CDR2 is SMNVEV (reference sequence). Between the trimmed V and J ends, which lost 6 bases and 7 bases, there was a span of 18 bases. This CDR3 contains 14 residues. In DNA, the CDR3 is TGTGCCAGCAGGGACGAACAGGGTACCCATGAAGCTTTCTTT. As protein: CASRDEQGTHEAFF.

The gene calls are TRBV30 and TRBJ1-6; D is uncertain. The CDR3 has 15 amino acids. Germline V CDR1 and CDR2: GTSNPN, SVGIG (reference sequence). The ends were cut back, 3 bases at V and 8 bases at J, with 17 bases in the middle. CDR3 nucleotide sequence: TGTGCCTGGAGAGATATATTGCAGGTGGATTCACCCCTCCACTTT. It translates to CAWRDILQVDSPLHF.

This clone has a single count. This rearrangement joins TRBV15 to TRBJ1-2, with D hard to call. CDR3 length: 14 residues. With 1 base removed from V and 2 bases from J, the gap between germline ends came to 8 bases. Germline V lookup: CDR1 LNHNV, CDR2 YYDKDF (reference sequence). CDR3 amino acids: CATSRGGENYGYTF. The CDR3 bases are TGTGCCACCAGCAGAGGCGGGGAAAACTATGGCTACACCTTC.

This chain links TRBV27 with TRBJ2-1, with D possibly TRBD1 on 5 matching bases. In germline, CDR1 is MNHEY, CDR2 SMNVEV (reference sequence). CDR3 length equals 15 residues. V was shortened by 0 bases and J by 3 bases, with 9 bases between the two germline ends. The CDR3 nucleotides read TGTGCCAGCAGTTTATCGTCCCAGGGCTACAATGAGCAGTTCTTC. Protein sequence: CASSLSSQGYNEQFF.

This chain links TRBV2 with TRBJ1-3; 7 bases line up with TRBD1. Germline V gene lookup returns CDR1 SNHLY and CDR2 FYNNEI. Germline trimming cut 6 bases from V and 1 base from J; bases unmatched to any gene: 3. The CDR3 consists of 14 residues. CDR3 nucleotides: TGTGCCAGCAGCGGGACAGCATCTGGAAACACCATATATTTT. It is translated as CASSGTASGNTIYF.

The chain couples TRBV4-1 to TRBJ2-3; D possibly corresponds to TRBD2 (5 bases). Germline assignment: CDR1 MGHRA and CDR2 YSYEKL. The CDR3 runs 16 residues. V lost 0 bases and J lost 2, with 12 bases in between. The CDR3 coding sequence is TGCGCCAGCAGCCAAGAAGTTGGACTGACCACAGATACGCAGTATTTT. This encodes CASSQEVGLTTDTQYF.

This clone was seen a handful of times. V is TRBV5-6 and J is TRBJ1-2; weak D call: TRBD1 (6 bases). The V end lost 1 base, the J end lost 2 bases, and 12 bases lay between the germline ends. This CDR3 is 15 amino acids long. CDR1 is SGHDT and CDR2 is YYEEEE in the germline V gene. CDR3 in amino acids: CASSLRGAGNYGYTF. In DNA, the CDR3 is TGTGCCAGCAGCTTGAGGGGGGCCGGAAACTATGGCTACACCTTC.

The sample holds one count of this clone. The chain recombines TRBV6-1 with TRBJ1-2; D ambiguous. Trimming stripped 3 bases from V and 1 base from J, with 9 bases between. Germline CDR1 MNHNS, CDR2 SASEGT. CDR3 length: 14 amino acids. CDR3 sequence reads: CASSDNGSNYGYTF. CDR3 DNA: TGTGCCAGCAGTGATAACGGGAGTAACTATGGCTACACCTTC.

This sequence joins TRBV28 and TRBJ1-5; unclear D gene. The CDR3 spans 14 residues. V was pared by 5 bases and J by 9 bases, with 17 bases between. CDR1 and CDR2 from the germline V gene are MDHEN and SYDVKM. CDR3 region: CASSPLGRKGPQHF. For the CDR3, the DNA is TGTGCCAGCAGTCCCCTAGGGAGGAAGGGGCCCCAGCATTTT.

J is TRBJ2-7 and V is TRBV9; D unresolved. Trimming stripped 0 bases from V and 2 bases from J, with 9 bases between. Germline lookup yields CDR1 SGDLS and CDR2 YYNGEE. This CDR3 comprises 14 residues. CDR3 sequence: CASSVAVDPYEQYF. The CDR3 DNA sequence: TGTGCCAGCAGCGTAGCGGTAGATCCCTACGAGCAGTACTTC.

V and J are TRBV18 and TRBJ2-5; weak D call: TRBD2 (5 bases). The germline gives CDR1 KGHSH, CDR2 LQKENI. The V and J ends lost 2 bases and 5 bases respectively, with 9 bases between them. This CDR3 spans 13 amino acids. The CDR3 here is CASSPGSSETQYF. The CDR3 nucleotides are TGTGCCAGCTCACCAGGGTCTAGCGAGACCCAGTACTTC.

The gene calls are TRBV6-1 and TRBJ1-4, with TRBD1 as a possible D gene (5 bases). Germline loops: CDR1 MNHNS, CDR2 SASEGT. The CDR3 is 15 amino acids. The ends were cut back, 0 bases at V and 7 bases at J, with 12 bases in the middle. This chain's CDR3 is CASSEATRGLEKLFF. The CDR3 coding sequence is TGTGCCAGCAGTGAAGCTACGAGGGGACTTGAAAAACTGTTTTTT.

The CDR3 region has the DNA TGTGCCAGCAGTGAAGCGGAGGGACCAGATACGCAGTATTTT. Its translation: CASSEAEGPDTQYF. The V call is TRBV6-1, the J call TRBJ2-3, with D possibly being TRBD2 (6 bases). CDR3 size: 14 residues. Trimming removed 0 bases at V and 4 bases at J, with 8 bases between. Germline assignment: CDR1 MNHNS and CDR2 SASEGT.

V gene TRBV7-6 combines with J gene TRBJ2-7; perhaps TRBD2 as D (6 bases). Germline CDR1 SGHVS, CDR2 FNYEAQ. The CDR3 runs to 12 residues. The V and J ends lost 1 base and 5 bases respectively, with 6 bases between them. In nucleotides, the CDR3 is TGTGCCAGCAGCTTAGGGGGGGACGAGCAGTACTTC. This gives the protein CASSLGGDEQYF.

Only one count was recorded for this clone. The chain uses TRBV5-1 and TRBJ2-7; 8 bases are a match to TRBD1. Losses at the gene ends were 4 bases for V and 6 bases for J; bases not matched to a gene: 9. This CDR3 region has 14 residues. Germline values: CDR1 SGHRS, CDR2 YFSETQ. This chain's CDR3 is CASSPSRQGSEQYF. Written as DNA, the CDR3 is TGCGCCAGCAGCCCCTCTAGACAGGGGTCCGAGCAGTACTTC.